This is a list of T cell receptor beta chains from one sample in a study of identical twins. TCRdb re-analysed the 5' RACE reads in MiXCR, keeping a single row per CDR3 protein. The sample includes 1.5 million to 2 million distinct CDR3 sequences, about 32% of them seen just once. Specimen: cord blood. These receptors were taken from a newborn girl in good health. CDR3s include the opening cysteine and the closing phenylalanine or tryptophan. Each record gives: V gene, J gene, clone size, D gene, CDR3 DNA, CDR3 protein. A D gene is named only where the DNA matches it firmly. Clone size is not always given. Where it is, it says once, few, many or a class for expanded clones.

TRBV9	TRBJ2-7	.	.	TGTGCCAGCAGCGTAGTCCCCAGCGCTACCTACGAGCAGTACTTC	CASSVVPSATYEQYF
TRBV27	TRBJ2-7	.	.	TGTGCCAGCAGTAATACAGGGAAGGGCTACGAGCAGTACTTC	CASSNTGKGYEQYF
TRBV20-1	TRBJ2-5	.	TRBD1	TGCAGTGCTAGGGTGACAGGGTCTATGGAGACCCAGTACTTC	CSARVTGSMETQYF
TRBV11-3	TRBJ1-1	.	.	TGTGCCAGCAGCTCCTCGCCTAGTAGCACTGAAGCTTTCTTT	CASSSSPSSTEAFF
TRBV5-1	TRBJ2-1	many	TRBD1	TGCGCCAGCAGGATGGTGTACAGGGGGCGCAATGAGCAGTTCTTC	CASRMVYRGRNEQFF
TRBV25-1	TRBJ1-6	few	TRBD1	TGTGCCAGCAGTGAATCAGGGGGCTCCTATAATTCACCCCTCCACTTT	CASSESGGSYNSPLHF
TRBV28	TRBJ2-1	.	.	TGTGCCAGCATCGGAGCGGGTAACAATGAGCAGTTCTTC	CASIGAGNNEQFF
TRBV6-6	TRBJ1-1	few	TRBD1	TGTGCCAGCAGTCCCGGGACAGCCTCTCGAGCTTTCTTT	CASSPGTASRAFF
TRBV7-7	TRBJ2-7	.	.	TGTGCCAGCAGCTTAACGGCCCTGCATGAGCAGTACTTC	CASSLTALHEQYF
TRBV2	TRBJ1-5	.	.	TGTGCCAGCAGTTCCCCGGGACACCGGAATCAGCCCCAGCATTTT	CASSSPGHRNQPQHF
TRBV29-1	TRBJ2-2	.	.	TGCAGCGTTGCCAGGGTTAACACCGGGGAGCTGTTTTTT	CSVARVNTGELFF
TRBV7-2	TRBJ1-2	once	.	.	CASSLVGDGSNYGHTF
TRBV2	TRBJ1-5	.	.	TGTGCCAGCAGGGCCTATGGGAATCAGCCCCAGCATTTT	CASRAYGNQPQHF
TRBV20-1	TRBJ2-7	.	.	TGCAGTGCTAGCGGGACACCTACCTACGAGCAGTACTTC	CSASGTPTYEQYF
TRBV5-1	TRBJ2-3	once	.	TGCGCCAGCAGCTTGGGCGGGGTAGGGGCAGATACGCAGTATTTT	CASSLGGVGADTQYF
TRBV5-6	TRBJ1-2	.	.	TGTGCCAGCAGCATTGGGTCCTACTACTATGGCTACACCTTC	CASSIGSYYYGYTF
TRBV9	TRBJ2-3	many	.	TGTGCCAGCAGCGCAGGGAGCACAGATACGCAGTATTTT	CASSAGSTDTQYF
TRBV4-2	TRBJ2-3	.	.	TGTGCCAGCAGCCAAGATAACCTCGATACGCAGTATTTT	CASSQDNLDTQYF
TRBV20-1	TRBJ2-2	.	.	TGCAGTGCTAGGGAGAGGAGGCGCGGGGAGCTGTTTTTT	CSARERRRGELFF
TRBV25-1	TRBJ1-5	.	TRBD1	TGTGCCAGCAGTGAATCCCGGACAGGGGCGCTGAGCAATCAGCCCCAGCATTTT	CASSESRTGALSNQPQHF
TRBV24-1	TRBJ2-1	.	TRBD2	TGTGCCACCAGTGACCCAGCTAGCGGGGTTTCCTACAATGAGCAGTTCTTC	CATSDPASGVSYNEQFF
TRBV28	TRBJ2-3	few	TRBD1	TGTGCCAGCAGTTCAAGAGGGGGCACCAGGACAGATACGCAGTATTTT	CASSSRGGTRTDTQYF
TRBV10-2	TRBJ2-7	few	.	TGCGCCAGCAAACTCCCCGGGGGTGAGCAGTACTTC	CASKLPGGEQYF
TRBV12-3/TRBV12-4	TRBJ1-1	.	TRBD1	TGTGCCAGCAGCCCTAAAGGGGGGACAGGGAGAATGAACACTGAAGCTTTCTTT	CASSPKGGTGRMNTEAFF
TRBV9	TRBJ2-3	.	TRBD2	TGTGCCAGCAGCGTCGGCCCTAGCGGGAGTGGAGATACGCAGTATTTT	CASSVGPSGSGDTQYF
TRBV4-2	TRBJ2-1	few	.	TGTGCCAGCAGCCAATCACCGTCCGGGACCGAGCCCTACAATGAGCAGTTCTTC	CASSQSPSGTEPYNEQFF
TRBV29-1	TRBJ2-7	.	TRBD2	TGCAGCGTTGAGACTAGCGGGTCCTCCTACAATGAGCAGTACTTC	CSVETSGSSYNEQYF
TRBV30	TRBJ1-6	.	TRBD1	TGTGCCTGGACTGGACAGGGGACCTATAATTCACCCCTCCACTTT	CAWTGQGTYNSPLHF
TRBV29-1	TRBJ1-2	.	.	TGCAGCGTTGACCCCGCGACACCGAGATATGGCTACACCTTC	CSVDPATPRYGYTF
TRBV12-3/TRBV12-4	TRBJ1-5	.	.	TGTGCCAGCAGTTCCGGACAGCCTAGCAATCAGCCCCAGCATTTT	CASSSGQPSNQPQHF
TRBV27	TRBJ2-4	few	TRBD1	TGTGCCAGCAGTTTCGAGGGGGCAAACATTCAGTACTTC	CASSFEGANIQYF
TRBV20-1	TRBJ1-2	.	.	TGCGGAGGAACGGGGGAAGGAAGTGGCTACACCTTC	CGGTGEGSGYTF
TRBV27	TRBJ2-6	few	.	TGTGCCAGGAAAGAATCTGGGGCCAACGTCCTGACTTTC	CARKESGANVLTF
TRBV20-1	TRBJ2-7	few	.	TGCAGTGCTAGAGATTACAGGCGAAATTCCGAGCAGTACTTC	CSARDYRRNSEQYF
TRBV9	TRBJ1-1	.	.	TGTGCCAGCAGCGTAGGTGGTACCATGAACACTGAAGCTTTCTTT	CASSVGGTMNTEAFF
TRBV3-1	TRBJ1-6	few	TRBD1	TGTGCCAGCAGCCGAACAGGGGGCAATTTACCCCTCCACTTT	CASSRTGGNLPLHF
TRBV27	TRBJ1-2	.	.	.	CASSMAHQETQYFGPGTHYGYTF
TRBV19	TRBJ2-3	.	.	TGTGCCAGTAGTAAGGACCAACACCTAGGGGATACGCAGTATTTT	CASSKDQHLGDTQYF
TRBV25-1	TRBJ1-5	.	.	TGTGCCAGCAGTGAATCAGGACAGTATCAGCCCCAGCATTTT	CASSESGQYQPQHF
TRBV5-4	TRBJ2-7	few	.	TGTGCCAGCAGCTTAGGCAGGCACAATGAGCAGTACTTC	CASSLGRHNEQYF
TRBV29-1	TRBJ1-2	few	.	TGCAGCGTTGGGAAGGGTGTAGATGGCTACACCTTC	CSVGKGVDGYTF
TRBV24-1	TRBJ1-2	.	TRBD1	TGTGCCACCAGTGACCTCAGACAGGGTTCGATCTATGGCTACACCTTC	CATSDLRQGSIYGYTF
TRBV24-1	TRBJ2-1	.	TRBD1	TGTGCCACCAGTGATTTTGGACAGGGGGTATACAATGAGCAGTTCTTC	CATSDFGQGVYNEQFF
TRBV21-1	TRBJ2-4	few	.	TGTGCCAGCAGCAATTTTAGGACTAGCGGGAGGTCGATAGCCAAAAACATTCAGTACTTC	CASSNFRTSGRSIAKNIQYF
TRBV2	TRBJ2-4	.	TRBD2	TGTGCCAGCAGTGCCGGGAGGGCCAAAAACATTCAGTACTTC	CASSAGRAKNIQYF
TRBV13	TRBJ2-7	.	.	TGTGCCAGCAGCTTAGGTTCGATAGCTCGGTCCTACGAGCAGTACTTC	CASSLGSIARSYEQYF
TRBV5-1	TRBJ2-7	.	.	TGCGCCAGCAGCTTGGTTAATGGGGGCGAGCAGTACTTC	CASSLVNGGEQYF
TRBV5-1	TRBJ2-1	.	TRBD2	TGCGCCAGCAGCTTGGCCTCGAGCGGGAGCGGCAATGAGCAGTTCTTC	CASSLASSGSGNEQFF
TRBV4-2	TRBJ1-2	.	.	TGTGCCAGCAGCCAAGCCAGGGAAGGCTATGGCTACACCTTC	CASSQAREGYGYTF
TRBV20-1	TRBJ2-5	.	.	TGCAGTGCTAGAGAGGGACACCTTGGCCAAGAGACCCAGTACTTC	CSAREGHLGQETQYF
TRBV20-1	TRBJ2-1	.	.	TGCAGTGTCCTAGCGTGGGAGCAGTTCTTC	CSVLAWEQFF
TRBV20-1	TRBJ2-1	few	TRBD2	TGCAGTGCTAGAAGGGCGGGGGGCAACAATGAGCAGTTCTTC	CSARRAGGNNEQFF
TRBV27	TRBJ2-1	once	.	TGTGCCAGCAGCCGGCCCTTCTTGAGTGAGCAGTTCTTC	CASSRPFLSEQFF
TRBV10-1	TRBJ2-3	few	TRBD2	TGCGCCAGCAGTGAGTCGCTAGCGGGGGGCACAGATACGCAGTATTTT	CASSESLAGGTDTQYF